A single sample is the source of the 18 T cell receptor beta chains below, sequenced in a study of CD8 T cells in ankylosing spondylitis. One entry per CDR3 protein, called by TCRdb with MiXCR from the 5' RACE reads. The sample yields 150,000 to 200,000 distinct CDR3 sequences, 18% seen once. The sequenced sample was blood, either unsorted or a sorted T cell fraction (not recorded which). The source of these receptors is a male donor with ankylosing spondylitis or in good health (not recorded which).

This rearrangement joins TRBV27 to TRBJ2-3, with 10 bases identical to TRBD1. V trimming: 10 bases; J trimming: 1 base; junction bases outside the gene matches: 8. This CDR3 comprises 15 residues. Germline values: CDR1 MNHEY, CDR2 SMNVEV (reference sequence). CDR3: CATRTGTGGTDTQYF. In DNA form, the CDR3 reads TGTGCCACCCGAACCGGGACAGGGGGCACAGATACGCAGTATTTT.

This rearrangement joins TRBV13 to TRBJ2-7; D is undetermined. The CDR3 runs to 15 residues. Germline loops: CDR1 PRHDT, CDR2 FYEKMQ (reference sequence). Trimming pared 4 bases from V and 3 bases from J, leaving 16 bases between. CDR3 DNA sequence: TGTGCCAGCAGCTCCGGGCTCCACCCTATCTACGAGCAGTACTTC. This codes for CASSSGLHPIYEQYF. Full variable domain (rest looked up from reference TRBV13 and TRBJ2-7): AAGVIQSPRHLIKEKRETATLKCYPIPRHDTVYWYQQGPGQDPQFLISFYEKMQSDKGSIPDRFSAQQFSDYHSELNMSSLELGDSALYFCASSSGLHPIYEQYFGPGTRLTVT.

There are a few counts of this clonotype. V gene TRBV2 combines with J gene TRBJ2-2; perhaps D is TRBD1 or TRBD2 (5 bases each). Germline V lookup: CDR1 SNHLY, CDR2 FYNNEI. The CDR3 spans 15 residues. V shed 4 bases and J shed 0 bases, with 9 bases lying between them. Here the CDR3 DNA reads TGTGCCAGCAGTGGACGGGGACCGAACACCGGGGAGCTGTTTTTT. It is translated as CASSGRGPNTGELFF.

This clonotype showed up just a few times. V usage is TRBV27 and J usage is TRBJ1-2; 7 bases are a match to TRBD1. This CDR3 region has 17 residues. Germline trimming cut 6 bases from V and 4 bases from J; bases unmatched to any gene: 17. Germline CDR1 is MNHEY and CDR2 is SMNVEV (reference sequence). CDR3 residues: CASSSGQWRLEGYGYTF. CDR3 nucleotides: TGTGCCAGCAGCTCGGGACAGTGGAGATTGGAGGGCTATGGCTACACCTTC.

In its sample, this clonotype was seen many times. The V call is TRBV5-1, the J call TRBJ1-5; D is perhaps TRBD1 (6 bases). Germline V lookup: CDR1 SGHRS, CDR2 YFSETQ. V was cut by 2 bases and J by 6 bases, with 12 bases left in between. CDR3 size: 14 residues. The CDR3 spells CASSLEQGGQPQHF. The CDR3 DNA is TGCGCCAGCAGCTTAGAACAGGGCGGTCAGCCCCAGCATTTT. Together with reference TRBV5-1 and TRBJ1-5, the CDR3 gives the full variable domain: KAGVTQTPRYLIKTRGQQVTLSCSPISGHRSVSWYQQTPGQGLQFLFEYFSETQRNKGNFPGRFSGRQFSNSRSEMNVSTLELGDSALYLCASSLEQGGQPQHFGDGTRLSIL.

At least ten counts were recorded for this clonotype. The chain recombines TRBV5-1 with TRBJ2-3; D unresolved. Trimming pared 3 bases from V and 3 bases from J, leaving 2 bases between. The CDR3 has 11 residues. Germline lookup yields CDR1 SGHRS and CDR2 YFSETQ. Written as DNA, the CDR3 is TGCGCCAGCAGCTCTACAGATACGCAGTATTTT. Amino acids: CASSSTDTQYF.

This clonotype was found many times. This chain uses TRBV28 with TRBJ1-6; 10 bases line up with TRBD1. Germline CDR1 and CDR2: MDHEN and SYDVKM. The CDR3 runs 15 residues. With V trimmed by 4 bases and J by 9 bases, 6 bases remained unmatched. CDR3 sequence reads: CASSSGQGGGSPLHF. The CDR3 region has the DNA TGTGCCAGCAGTTCCGGACAGGGGGGGGGTTCACCCCTCCACTTT.

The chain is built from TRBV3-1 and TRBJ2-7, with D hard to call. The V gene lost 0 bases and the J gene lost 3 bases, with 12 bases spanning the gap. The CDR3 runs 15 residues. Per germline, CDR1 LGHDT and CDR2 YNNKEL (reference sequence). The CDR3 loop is CASSQEISGSYEQYF. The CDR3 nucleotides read TGTGCCAGCAGCCAAGAGATTAGTGGCAGCTACGAGCAGTACTTC.

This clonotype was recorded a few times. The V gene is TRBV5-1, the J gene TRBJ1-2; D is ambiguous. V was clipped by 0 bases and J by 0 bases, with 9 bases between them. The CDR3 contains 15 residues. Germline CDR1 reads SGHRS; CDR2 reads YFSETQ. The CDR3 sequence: CASSLGGSANYGYTF. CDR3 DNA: TGCGCCAGCAGCTTGGGAGGATCAGCTAACTATGGCTACACCTTC.

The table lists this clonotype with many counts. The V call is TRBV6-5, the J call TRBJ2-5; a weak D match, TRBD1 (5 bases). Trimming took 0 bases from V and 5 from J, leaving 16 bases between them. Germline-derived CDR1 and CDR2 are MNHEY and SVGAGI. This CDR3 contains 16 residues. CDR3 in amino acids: CASSYSISGSLETQYF. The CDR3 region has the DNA TGTGCCAGCAGTTACTCGATTTCAGGGTCATTGGAGACCCAGTACTTC.

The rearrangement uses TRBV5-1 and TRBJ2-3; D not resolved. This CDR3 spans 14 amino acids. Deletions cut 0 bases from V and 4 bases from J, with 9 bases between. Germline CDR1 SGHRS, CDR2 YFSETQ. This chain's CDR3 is CASSLEQTSDTQYF. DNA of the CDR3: TGCGCCAGCAGCTTGGAACAGACTTCAGATACGCAGTATTTT.

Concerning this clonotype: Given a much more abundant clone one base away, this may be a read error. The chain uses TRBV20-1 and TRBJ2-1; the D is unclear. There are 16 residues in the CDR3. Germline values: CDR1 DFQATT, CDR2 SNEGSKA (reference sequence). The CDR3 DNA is TGCTGTGCTAGAGATCCGGTGGTGAGTTCCTACAATGAGCAGTTCTTC. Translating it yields CCARDPVVSSYNEQFF.

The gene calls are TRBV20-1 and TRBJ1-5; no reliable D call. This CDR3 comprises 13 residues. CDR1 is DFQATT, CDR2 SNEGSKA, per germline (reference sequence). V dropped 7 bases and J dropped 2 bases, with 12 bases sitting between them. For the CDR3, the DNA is TGCAGTGGCACTGGATATGGCAATCAGCCCCAGCATTTT. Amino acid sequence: CSGTGYGNQPQHF.

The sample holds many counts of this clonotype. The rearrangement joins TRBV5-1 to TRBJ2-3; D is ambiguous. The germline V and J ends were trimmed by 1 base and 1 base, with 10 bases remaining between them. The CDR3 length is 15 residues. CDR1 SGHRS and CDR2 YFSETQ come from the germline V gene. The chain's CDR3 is CASSLLGPGTDTQYF. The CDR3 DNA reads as TGCGCCAGCAGCTTGTTAGGGCCGGGCACAGATACGCAGTATTTT.

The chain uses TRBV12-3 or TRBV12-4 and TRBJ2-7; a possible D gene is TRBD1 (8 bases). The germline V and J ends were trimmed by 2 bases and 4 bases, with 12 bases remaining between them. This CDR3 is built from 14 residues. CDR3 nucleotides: TGTGCCAGCAGTTTATACAGGGGGGGGTACGAGCAGTACTTC. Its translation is CASSLYRGGYEQYF.

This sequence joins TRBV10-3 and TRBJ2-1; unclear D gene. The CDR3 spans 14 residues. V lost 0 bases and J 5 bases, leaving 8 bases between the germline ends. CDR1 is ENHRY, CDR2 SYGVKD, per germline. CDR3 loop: CAISESKADNEQFF. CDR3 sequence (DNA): TGTGCCATCAGTGAGTCCAAGGCGGACAATGAGCAGTTCTTC.

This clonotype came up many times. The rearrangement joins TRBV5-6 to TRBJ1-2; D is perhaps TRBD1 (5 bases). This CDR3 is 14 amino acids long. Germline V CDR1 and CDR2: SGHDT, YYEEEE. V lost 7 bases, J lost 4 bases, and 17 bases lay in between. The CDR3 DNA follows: TGTGCCAGCTCCCGGGGGGAAGGTAGCTATGGCTACACCTTC. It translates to CASSRGEGSYGYTF.

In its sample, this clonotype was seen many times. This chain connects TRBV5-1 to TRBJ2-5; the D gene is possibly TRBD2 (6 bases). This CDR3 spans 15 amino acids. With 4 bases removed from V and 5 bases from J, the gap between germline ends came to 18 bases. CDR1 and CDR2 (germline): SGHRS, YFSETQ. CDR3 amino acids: CASSGGRRVIETQYF. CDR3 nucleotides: TGCGCCAGCAGCGGAGGGCGGAGGGTAATCGAGACCCAGTACTTC.